This entry concerns a single T cell receptor beta chain. Its specificity is unknown. Germline loops: CDR1 LGHDT, CDR2 YNNKEL (reference sequence). This CDR3 contains 16 residues. The V end was cut by 1 base, the J end by 5 bases, with 16 bases between. Sample treatment: 15 to 20 received Ad26.COV2.S at low or high dose, single or two shots; a few received placebo; per-sample allocation not given. Sampling happened 63 days after the first vaccine or placebo injection. Sequencing was performed with immunoSEQ multiplex PCR; in TCRdb, only in-frame clones are kept and a portion is missing. The table records about 240,000 clones, around 87% of them present only once. The data were obtained in a study of Ad26.COV2.S vaccination and SARS-CoV-2 variants. Study information: Intramuscularly, Ad26.COV2.S was given either once or twice, 56 days apart.

Study findings and constraints: The authors reported substantial breadth in spike-specific CD8+ and CD4+ T cell responses after vaccination. Vaccinees and placebo recipients showed similar non-spike TCR breadth. There was a possibility that the TCR breadth and depth analyses underestimated total T cell responses.

The source of this sequence is a person between 18 and 60 years old who received the Ad26.COV2.S COVID-19 vaccine or a placebo. The V call is TRBV3-1 (or the pseudogene TRBV3-2), the J call TRBJ2-3; the D gene is possibly TRBD1 (6 bases). The source was peripheral blood, collected in a trial of Ad26.COV2.S vaccine versus placebo. CDR3 residues: CASSQVPSRGEDTQYF. CDR3 DNA sequence: TGTGCCAGCAGCCAAGTGCCTAGCAGGGGCGAAGATACGCAGTATTTT.